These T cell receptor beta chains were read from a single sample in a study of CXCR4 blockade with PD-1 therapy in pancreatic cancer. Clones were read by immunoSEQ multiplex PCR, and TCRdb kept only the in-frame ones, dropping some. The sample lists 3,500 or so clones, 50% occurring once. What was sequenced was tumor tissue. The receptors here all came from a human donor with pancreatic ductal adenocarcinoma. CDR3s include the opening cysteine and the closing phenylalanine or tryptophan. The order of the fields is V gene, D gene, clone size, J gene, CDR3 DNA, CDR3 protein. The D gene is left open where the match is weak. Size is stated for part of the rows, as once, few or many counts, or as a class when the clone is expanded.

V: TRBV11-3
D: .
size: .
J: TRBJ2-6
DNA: TGTGCCAGCAGCCAAGCCTCTGGGGCCAACGTCCTGACTTTC
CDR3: CASSQASGANVLTF

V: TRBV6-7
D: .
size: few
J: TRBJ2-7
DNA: TGTGCCAGCACCGACAATTTCTACGAGCAGTACTTC
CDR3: CASTDNFYEQYF

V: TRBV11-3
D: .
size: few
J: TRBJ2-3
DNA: TGTGCCAGCAGCCTAGGGGGGACAACTAGCACAGATACGCAGTATTTT
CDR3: CASSLGGTTSTDTQYF

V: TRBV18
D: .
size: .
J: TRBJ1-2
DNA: TGTGCCAGCTCACCGGTGGAAGGGCCTGGCTACACCTTC
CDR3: CASSPVEGPGYTF

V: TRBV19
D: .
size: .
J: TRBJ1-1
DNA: TGTGCCAGTAATCAAAATTGGGGGAACACTGAAGCTTTCTTT
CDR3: CASNQNWGNTEAFF

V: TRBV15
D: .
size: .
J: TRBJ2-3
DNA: TGTGCCACCAGCGGGGTGGGGAGGACAGATACGCAGTATTTT
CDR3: CATSGVGRTDTQYF

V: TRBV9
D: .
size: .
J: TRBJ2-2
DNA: TGTGCCAGCAGCTCTCAGGGCGCCACCGGGGAGCTGTTTTTT
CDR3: CASSSQGATGELFF

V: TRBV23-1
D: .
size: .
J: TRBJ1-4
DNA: TGCGCCAGCAGTCCGACCCTCAGGGCCACTAATGAAAAACTGTTTTTT
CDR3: CASSPTLRATNEKLFF

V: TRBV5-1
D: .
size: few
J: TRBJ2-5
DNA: TGCGCCAGCAGCTTGCAGGGGAGCCAAGAGACCCAGTACTTC
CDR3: CASSLQGSQETQYF

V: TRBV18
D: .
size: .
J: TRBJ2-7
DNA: TGTGCCAGCTCACATCGGACCTTCTACGAGCAGTACTTC
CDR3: CASSHRTFYEQYF

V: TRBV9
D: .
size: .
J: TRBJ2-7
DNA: TGTGCCAGCAGCCCCCGCCCGGACCCCTACGAGCAGTACTTC
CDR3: CASSPRPDPYEQYF

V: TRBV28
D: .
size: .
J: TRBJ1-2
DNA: TGTGCCAGCAGCCGACAGGTCTATGGCTACACCTTC
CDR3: CASSRQVYGYTF

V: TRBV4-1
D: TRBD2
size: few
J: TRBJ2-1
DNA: TGCGCCAGCAGTTCCCTGGGAAGCGGGATTAGTGAGCAGTTCTTC
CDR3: CASSSLGSGISEQFF

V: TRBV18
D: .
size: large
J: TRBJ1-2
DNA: TGTGCCAGCTCACCGAATAAAGCTAACTATGGCTACACCTTC
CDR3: CASSPNKANYGYTF

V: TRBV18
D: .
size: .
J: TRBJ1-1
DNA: TGTGCCAGCTCAAAAGACAGCCTCAACACTGAAGCTTTCTTT
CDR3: CASSKDSLNTEAFF

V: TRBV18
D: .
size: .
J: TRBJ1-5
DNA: TGTGCCAGCTCACCAGACGAAAATCAGCCCCAGCATTTT
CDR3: CASSPDENQPQHF

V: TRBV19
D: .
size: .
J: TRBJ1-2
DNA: TGTGCCAGTAGTATTCAGGCAGACTATGGCTACACCTTC
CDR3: CASSIQADYGYTF

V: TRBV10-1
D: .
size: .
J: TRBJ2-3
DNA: TGCGCCAGCAGTGACCCGGGAGTAACGCAGTATTTT
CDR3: CASSDPGVTQYF

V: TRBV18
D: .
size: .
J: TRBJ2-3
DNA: TGTGCCAGCTCACCCCTGGCCTCAGGGATCCAAGATACGCAGTATTTT
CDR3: CASSPLASGIQDTQYF

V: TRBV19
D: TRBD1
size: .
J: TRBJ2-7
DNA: TGTGCCAGTAGTATAGGACAGGGGGTCTCCTACGAGCAGTACTTC
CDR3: CASSIGQGVSYEQYF

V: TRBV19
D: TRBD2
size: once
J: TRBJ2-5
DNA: TGTGCCAGTAGTATGGGAGCGGGAGGCGCTGAGACCCAGTACTTC
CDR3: CASSMGAGGAETQYF

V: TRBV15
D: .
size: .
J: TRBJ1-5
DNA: TGTGCCACCAGCAGAGATCGCCGGAGCAATCAGCCCCAGCATTTT
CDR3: CATSRDRRSNQPQHF

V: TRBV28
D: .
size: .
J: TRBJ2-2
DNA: TGTGCCAGCAGTTTAGGCATTGCGAACACCGGGGAGCTGTTTTTT
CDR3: CASSLGIANTGELFF

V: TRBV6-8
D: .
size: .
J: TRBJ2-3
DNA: TGTGCCAGCAGCCTCGGGGTAGCGCTAAGTCCAGATACGCAGTATTTT
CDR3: CASSLGVALSPDTQYF

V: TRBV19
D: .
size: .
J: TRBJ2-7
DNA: TGTGCCAGTAGTATAAGGGTTGGATCTTTCCCCCTCTACGAGCAGTACTTC
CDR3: CASSIRVGSFPLYEQYF

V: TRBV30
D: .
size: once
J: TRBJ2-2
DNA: TGTGCCTGGAGTCGGGTTGGGGAGCTGTTTTTT
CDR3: CAWSRVGELFF

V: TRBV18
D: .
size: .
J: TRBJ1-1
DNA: TGTGCCAGCTCACCGATCCAAGTGAGGAACACTGAAGCTTTCTTT
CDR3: CASSPIQVRNTEAFF

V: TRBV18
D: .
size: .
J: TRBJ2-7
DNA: TGTGCCAGCTCACCACGGAGCCGCAAACCGACCTACGAGCAGTACTTC
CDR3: CASSPRSRKPTYEQYF

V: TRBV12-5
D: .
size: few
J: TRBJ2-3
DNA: TGTGCTAGTGGTTTGGGGGGAGATACGCAGTATTTT
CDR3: CASGLGGDTQYF

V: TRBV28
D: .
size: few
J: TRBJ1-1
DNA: TGTGCCAGCAGTTTGGCGCCCACTGAAGCTTTCTTT
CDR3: CASSLAPTEAFF

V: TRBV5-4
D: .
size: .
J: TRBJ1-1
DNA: TGTGCCAGCAGCTTAGGCCCTACAGGGCAGGCTTTCTTT
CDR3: CASSLGPTGQAFF

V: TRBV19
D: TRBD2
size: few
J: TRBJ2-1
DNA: TGTGCCAGTAGTAGTGGACTAGTCTCCAATGAGCAGTTCTTC
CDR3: CASSSGLVSNEQFF

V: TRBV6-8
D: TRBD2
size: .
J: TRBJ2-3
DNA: TGTGCCAGCAGTTTGGGATTAGGTAGCGGGGCTAGCACAGATACGCAGTATTTT
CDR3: CASSLGLGSGASTDTQYF

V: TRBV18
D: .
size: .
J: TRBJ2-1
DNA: TGTGCCAGCTCACTAGACAGGAACAATGAGCAGTTCTTC
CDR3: CASSLDRNNEQFF

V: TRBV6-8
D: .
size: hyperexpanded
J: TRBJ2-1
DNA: TGTGCCAGCAGTTACTATCAGGGCAATGAGCAGTTCTTC
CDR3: CASSYYQGNEQFF

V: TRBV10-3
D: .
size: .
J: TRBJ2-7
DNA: TGTGCCATCAAAGACTCTTCCTACGAGCAGTACTTC
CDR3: CAIKDSSYEQYF

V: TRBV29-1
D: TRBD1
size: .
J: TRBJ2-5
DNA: TGCAGCGTTGCTCGGGGACAGGGGGAGACCCAGTACTTC
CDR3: CSVARGQGETQYF

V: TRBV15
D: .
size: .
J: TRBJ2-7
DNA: TGTGCCACCAGCATCCAGGTGAGCGGGTCGCGCTACGAGCAGTACTTC
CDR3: CATSIQVSGSRYEQYF

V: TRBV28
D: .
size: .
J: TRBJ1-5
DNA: TGTGCCAGCAGTCTACGCCTACCCCCGCGGCCCCAGCATTTT
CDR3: CASSLRLPPRPQHF

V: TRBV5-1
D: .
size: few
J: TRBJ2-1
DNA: TGCGCCAGGAGCTTGGAAAGGGACTCCACTGAGCAGTTCTTC
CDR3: CARSLERDSTEQFF

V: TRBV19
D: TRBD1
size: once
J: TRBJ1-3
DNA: TGTGCCACTCATCCGGGACAGGTCTTCTCTGGAAACACCATATATTTT
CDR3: CATHPGQVFSGNTIYF

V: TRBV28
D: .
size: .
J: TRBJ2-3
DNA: TGTGCCAGCAGTCGTATGGGGGCCACAGATACGCAGTATTTT
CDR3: CASSRMGATDTQYF

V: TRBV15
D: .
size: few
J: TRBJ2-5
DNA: TGTGCCACCAGCAGAGACCCGGGAAAAGAGACCCAGTACTTC
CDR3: CATSRDPGKETQYF

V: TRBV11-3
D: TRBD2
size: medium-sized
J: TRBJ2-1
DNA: TGTGCCAGCAGTTCCCGGCGGGCGGGAGGGGTCTACAATGAGCAGTTCTTC
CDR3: CASSSRRAGGVYNEQFF

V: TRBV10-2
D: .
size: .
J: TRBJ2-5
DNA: TGCGCCAGCAGAGGGACTTTGCGGGAGACCCAGTACTTC
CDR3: CASRGTLRETQYF

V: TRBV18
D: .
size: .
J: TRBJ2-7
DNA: TGTGCCAGCTCACCTAGACCGGGAAAACAAGCCTACGAGCAGTACTTC
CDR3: CASSPRPGKQAYEQYF

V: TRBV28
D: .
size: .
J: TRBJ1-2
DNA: TGTGCCAGCACTTTCTCACCTAGTAGTGGCTACACCTTC
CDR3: CASTFSPSSGYTF

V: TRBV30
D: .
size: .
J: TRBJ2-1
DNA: TGTGCCTGGTCGAAAATGGGTACCAATGAGCAGTTCTTC
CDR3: CAWSKMGTNEQFF

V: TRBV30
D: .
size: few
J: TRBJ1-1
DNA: TGTGCCTGGATCTCGGTCGGGACGAACACTGAAGCTTTCTTT
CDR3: CAWISVGTNTEAFF